This T cell receptor beta chain emerged from a study of T cells after yellow fever vaccination. Study-wide points: Among all clonotypes, a small share was observed in both CD4 and CD8 compartments.

Trimming took 5 bases from V and 11 from J, leaving 12 bases between them. This CDR3 is 11 amino acids long. The sample holds a few counts of this clonotype. The antigen is undetermined. TCRdb reprocessed the 5' RACE reads via MiXCR and lists one record per CDR3 protein. The repertoire holds roughly 260,000 distinct CDR3 sequences, with over 10% as singletons. The chain employs TRBV12-3 or TRBV12-4 and TRBJ1-1; perhaps TRBD1 as D (5 bases). The origin of this receptor is a man aged 25 to 45 who received the YFV17D yellow fever vaccine. Sample: CD4+ T cells sorted from PBMCs, taken 45 days after the yellow fever booster vaccination. CDR3 in DNA: TGTGCCAGCAGTCCCGGGACGACGGCTTTCTTT. It is translated as CASSPGTTAFF.